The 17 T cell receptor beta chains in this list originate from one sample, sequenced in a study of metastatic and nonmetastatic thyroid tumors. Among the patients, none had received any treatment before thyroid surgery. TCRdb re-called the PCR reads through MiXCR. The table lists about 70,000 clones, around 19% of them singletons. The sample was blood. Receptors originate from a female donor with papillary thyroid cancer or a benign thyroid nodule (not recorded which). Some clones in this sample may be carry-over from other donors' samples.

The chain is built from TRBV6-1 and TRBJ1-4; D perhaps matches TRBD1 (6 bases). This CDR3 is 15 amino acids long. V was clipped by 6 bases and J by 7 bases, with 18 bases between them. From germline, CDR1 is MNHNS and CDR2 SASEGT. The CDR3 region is CASRSRGLGGEKLFF. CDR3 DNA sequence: TGTGCCAGCAGAAGTCGGGGGCTGGGTGGTGAAAAACTGTTTTTT.

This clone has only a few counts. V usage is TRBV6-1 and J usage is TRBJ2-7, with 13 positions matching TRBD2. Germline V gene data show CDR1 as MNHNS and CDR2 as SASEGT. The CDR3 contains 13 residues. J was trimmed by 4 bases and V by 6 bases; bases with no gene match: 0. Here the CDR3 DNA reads TGTGCCAGCAGACTAGCGGGAGGGTACGAGCAGTACGTC. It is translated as CASRLAGGYEQYV.

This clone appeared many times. The CDR3: CASSIVRGRNNQPQHF. CDR3 DNA: TGTGCCAGTAGTATAGTACGGGGGCGAAACAATCAGCCCCAGCATTTT. The chain couples TRBV19 to TRBJ1-5; a weak D match, TRBD1 (6 bases). CDR1 is LNHDA and CDR2 is SQIVND in the germline V gene (reference sequence). CDR3 size: 16 residues. With 1 base removed from V and 3 bases from J, the gap between germline ends came to 13 bases.

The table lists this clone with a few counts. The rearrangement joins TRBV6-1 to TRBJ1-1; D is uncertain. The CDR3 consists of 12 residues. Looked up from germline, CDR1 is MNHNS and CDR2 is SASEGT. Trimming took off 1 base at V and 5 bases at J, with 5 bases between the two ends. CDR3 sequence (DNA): TGTGCCAGCAGTGAAGGGAGGACTGAAGCTTTCTTT. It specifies CASSEGRTEAFF.

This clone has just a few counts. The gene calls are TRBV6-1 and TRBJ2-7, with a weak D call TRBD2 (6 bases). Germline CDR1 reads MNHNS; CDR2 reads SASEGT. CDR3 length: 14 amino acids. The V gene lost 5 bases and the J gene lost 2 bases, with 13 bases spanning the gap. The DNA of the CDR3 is TGTGCCAGCAGTCCGGGACTTGCAGCCTACGAGCAGTACTTC. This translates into CASSPGLAAYEQYF.

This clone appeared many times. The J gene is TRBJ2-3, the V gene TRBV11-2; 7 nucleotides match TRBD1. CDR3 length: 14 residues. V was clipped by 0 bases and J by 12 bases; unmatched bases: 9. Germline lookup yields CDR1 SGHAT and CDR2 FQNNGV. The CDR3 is CASSLDRRTGAQYF. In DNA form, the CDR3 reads TGTGCCAGCAGCTTAGATAGGAGGACAGGTGCTCAGTATTTT.

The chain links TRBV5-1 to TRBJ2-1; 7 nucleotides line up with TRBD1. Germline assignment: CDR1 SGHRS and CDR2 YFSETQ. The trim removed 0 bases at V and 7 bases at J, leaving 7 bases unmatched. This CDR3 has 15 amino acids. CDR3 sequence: CASSLGGTEHNEQFF. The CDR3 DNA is TGCGCCAGCAGCTTGGGAGGGACAGAACATAATGAGCAGTTCTTC.

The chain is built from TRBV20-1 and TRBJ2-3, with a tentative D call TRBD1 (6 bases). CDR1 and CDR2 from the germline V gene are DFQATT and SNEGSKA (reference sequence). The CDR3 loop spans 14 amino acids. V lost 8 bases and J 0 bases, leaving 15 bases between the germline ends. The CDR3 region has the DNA TGCAGTCTACCGGACAGATCTAGCACAGATACGCAGTATTTT. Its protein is CSLPDRSSTDTQYF.

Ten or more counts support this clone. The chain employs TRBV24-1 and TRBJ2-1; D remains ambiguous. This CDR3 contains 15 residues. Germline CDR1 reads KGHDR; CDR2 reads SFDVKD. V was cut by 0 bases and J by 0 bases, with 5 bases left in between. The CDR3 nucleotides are TGTGCCACCAGTGATTTGCGGAGCTCCTACAATGAGCAGTTCTTC. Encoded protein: CATSDLRSSYNEQFF.

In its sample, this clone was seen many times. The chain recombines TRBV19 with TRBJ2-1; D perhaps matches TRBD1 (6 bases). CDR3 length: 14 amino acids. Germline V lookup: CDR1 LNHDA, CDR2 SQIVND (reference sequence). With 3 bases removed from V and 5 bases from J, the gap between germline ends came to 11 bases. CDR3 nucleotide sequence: TGTGCCAGTAGTATTGGAGGACAGCACAATGAGCAGTTCTTC. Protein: CASSIGGQHNEQFF.

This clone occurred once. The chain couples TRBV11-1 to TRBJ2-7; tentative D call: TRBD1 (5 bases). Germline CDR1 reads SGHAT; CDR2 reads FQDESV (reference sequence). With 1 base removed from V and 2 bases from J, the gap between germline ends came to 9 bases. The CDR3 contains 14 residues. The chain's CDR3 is CASSLEVGAYEQYF. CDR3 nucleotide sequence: TGTGCCAGCAGCTTAGAGGTAGGGGCCTACGAGCAGTACTTC.

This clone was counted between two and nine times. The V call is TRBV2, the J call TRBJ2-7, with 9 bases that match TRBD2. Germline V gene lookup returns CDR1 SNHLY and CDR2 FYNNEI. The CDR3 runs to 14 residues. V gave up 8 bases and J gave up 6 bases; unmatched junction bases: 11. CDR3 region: CASRNGLAIGEQYF. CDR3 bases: TGTGCCAGCCGTAACGGACTAGCGATTGGCGAGCAGTACTTC.

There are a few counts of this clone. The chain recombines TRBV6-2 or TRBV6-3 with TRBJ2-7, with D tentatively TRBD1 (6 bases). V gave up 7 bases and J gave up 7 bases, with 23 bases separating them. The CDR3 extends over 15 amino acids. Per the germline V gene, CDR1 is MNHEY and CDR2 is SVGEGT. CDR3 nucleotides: TGTGCCAGCACCGACCGGGACACAGCCCTACGGGAGCAGTACTTC. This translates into CASTDRDTALREQYF.

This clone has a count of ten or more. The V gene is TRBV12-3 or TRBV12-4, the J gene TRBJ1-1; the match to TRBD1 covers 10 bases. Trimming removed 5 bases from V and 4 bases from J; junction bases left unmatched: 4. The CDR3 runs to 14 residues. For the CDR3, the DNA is TGTGCCAGCAGTACCAGGACAGGGGGCACTGAAGCTTTCTTT. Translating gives CASSTRTGGTEAFF.

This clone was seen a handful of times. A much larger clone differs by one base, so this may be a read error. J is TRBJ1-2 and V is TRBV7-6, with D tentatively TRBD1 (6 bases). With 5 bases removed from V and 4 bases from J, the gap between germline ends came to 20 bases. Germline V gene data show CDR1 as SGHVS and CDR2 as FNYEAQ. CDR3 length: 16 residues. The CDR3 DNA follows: TGTGCCAGCAGCCCCCTAGTATCGGGGGGCAGCTATGGCTACACCTTC. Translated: CASSPLVSGGSYGYTF.

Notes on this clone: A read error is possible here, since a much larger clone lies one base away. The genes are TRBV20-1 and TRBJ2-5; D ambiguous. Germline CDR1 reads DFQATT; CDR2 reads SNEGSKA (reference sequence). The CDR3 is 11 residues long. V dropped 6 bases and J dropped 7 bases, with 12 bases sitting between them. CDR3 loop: CSAIAGGTQYF. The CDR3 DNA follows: TGCAGTGCCATCGCTGGTGGGACCCAGTACTTC.

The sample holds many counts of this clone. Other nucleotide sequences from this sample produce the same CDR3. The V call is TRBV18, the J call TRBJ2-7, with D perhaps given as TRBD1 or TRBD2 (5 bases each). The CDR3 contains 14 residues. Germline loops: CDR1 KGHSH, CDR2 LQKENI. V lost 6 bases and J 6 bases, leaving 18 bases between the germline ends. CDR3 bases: TGTGCCAGCTCCGATCAGGGTCGGGCGGGCGAGCAGTACTTC. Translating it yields CASSDQGRAGEQYF.